The clone carrying this T cell receptor beta chain was recorded a few times. These data belong to a study of PD-L1 blockade in urothelial cancer. Overall study context: Before enrollment, 0 to 3 chemotherapy regimens had been given to patients. After treatment start, blood was analyzed at 3 weeks (second dose) and at 6 weeks. Blood gave a median about 150,000 T cells.

Time point denoted: pretreatment peripheral blood. All patients handed over anywhere from 1 to 8 samples, pretreatment and on-treatment. Here immunoSEQ multiplex PCR was the method, and the copy in TCRdb shows in-frame clones only, minus some. The table shows 70,000 to 95,000 clones, with less than 90% occurring only once. V was pared by 4 bases and J by 6 bases, with 7 bases between. The CDR3 totals 12 residues. CDR1 and CDR2 from the germline V gene are SNHLY and FYNNEI. The TCR originated in a man between 60 and 70 years old with urothelial cancer. Sequences were derived from PBMCs, sampled around atezolizumab (anti-PD-L1) treatment. The rearrangement uses TRBV2 and TRBJ1-5, with unresolved D. CDR3 amino acids: CASSGSSQPQHF. The CDR3 coding sequence is TGTGCCAGCAGTGGTTCATCTCAGCCCCAGCATTTT.